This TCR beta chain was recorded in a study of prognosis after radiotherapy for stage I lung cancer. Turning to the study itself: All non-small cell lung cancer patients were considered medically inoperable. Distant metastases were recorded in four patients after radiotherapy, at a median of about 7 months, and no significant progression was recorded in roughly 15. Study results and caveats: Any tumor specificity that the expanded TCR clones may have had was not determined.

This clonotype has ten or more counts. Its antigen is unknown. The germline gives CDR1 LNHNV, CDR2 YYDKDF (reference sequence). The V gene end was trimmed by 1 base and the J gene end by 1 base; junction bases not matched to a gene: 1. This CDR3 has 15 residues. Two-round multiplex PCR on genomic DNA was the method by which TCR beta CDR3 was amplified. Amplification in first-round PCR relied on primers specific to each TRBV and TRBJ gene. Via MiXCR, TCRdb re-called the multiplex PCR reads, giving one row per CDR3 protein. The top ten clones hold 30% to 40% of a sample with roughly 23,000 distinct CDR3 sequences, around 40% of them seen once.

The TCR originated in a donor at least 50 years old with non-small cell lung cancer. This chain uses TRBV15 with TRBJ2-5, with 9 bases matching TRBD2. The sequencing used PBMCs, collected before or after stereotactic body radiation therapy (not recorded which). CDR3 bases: TGTGCCACCAGCAGAGGTAGCGGGGGCCAAGAGACCCAGTACTTC. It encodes CATSRGSGGQETQYF.